The 22 T cell receptor beta chains listed next were all sequenced from one sample in a study of blood T cell repertoires in COVID-19. Clones were read by immunoSEQ multiplex PCR, and TCRdb kept only the in-frame ones, dropping some. The data show around 150,000 clones, around 78% seen once. The sequenced sample was peripheral blood. These receptors all come from a woman of 80 years or more with active or convalescent COVID-19.

This chain links TRBV7-2 with TRBJ2-7, with unresolved D. Trimming stripped 4 bases from V and 6 bases from J, with 7 bases between. Germline V gene data show CDR1 as SGHTA and CDR2 as FQGNSA. This CDR3 is 11 amino acids long. CDR3 sequence (DNA): TGTGCCAGCAGCTCCGCCAGCGAGCAGTACTTC. It codes for CASSSASEQYF.

The CDR3 is CASRDRAEKLFF. Here the CDR3 DNA reads TGTGCCAGCAGGGACAGGGCTGAAAAACTGTTTTTT. The genes are TRBV6-5 and TRBJ1-4, with 8 positions matching TRBD1. CDR1 and CDR2 (germline): MNHEY, SVGAGI. The trim removed 6 bases at V and 7 bases at J, leaving 1 base unmatched. The CDR3 loop spans 12 amino acids.

This clone turned up a few times. V is TRBV12-3 or TRBV12-4 and J is TRBJ2-5; D is undetermined. The CDR3 runs 13 residues. V shed 5 bases and J shed 4 bases, with 11 bases lying between them. DNA for the CDR3: TGTGCCAGCAGTCCGAGCCCCGGAGAGACCCAGTACTTC. Translated: CASSPSPGETQYF.

V and J are TRBV7-8 and TRBJ2-7; a possible D gene is TRBD1 (5 bases). The CDR3 has 15 amino acids. The germline CDR1 and CDR2 sequences are SGHVS and FQNEAQ. Trimming took off 0 bases at V and 3 bases at J, with 12 bases between the two ends. CDR3 bases: TGTGCCAGCAGCTTAGCAGGACATTTATTCTACGAGCAGTACTTC. It specifies CASSLAGHLFYEQYF.

The chain links TRBV6-5 to TRBJ1-5, with D possibly matching TRBD1 (6 bases). V lost 7 bases and J lost 1, with 14 bases in between. Germline-derived CDR1 and CDR2 are MNHEY and SVGAGI. The CDR3 loop spans 15 amino acids. CDR3 loop: CASNFDRRSNQPQHF. For the CDR3, the DNA is TGTGCCAGCAATTTCGACAGGAGAAGCAATCAGCCCCAGCATTTT.

The chain carries TRBV30 and TRBJ2-3; the D gene is possibly TRBD1 (5 bases). From germline, CDR1 is GTSNPN and CDR2 SVGIG (reference sequence). V was clipped by 0 bases and J by 8 bases, with 9 bases between them. The CDR3 is 12 residues long. The CDR3 protein is CAWSVSRGTQYF. In DNA, the CDR3 is TGTGCCTGGAGTGTATCAAGGGGTACGCAGTATTTT.

The CDR3 loop reads CASRYYTPGQGLSGELFF. CDR3 sequence (DNA): TGTGCCAGCAGATACTATACCCCGGGACAGGGACTTTCCGGGGAGCTGTTTTTT. The genes are TRBV5-4 and TRBJ2-2, with TRBD1 identical over 9 bases. Trimming removed 5 bases from V and 6 bases from J; junction bases left unmatched: 17. Looked up from germline, CDR1 is SGHNT and CDR2 is YYREEE (reference sequence). This CDR3 is built from 18 residues. Looking up the rest from reference TRBV5-4 and TRBJ2-2 gives the full variable domain: ETGVTQSPTHLIKTRGQQVTLRCSSQSGHNTVSWYQQALGQGPQFIFQYYREEENGRGNFPPRFSGLQFPNYSSELNVNALELDDSALYLCASRYYTPGQGLSGELFFGEGSRLTVL.

The chain combines TRBV19 with TRBJ1-1; D remains unclear. V shed 4 bases and J shed 0 bases, with 12 bases lying between them. Per the germline V gene, CDR1 is LNHDA and CDR2 is SQIVND (reference sequence). The CDR3 consists of 15 residues. CDR3 protein: CASSSPGSVNTEAFF. CDR3 DNA sequence: TGTGCCAGTAGTAGCCCCGGGAGCGTGAACACTGAAGCTTTCTTT.

This chain links TRBV30 with TRBJ2-1; possible D gene TRBD2, 5 bases. Per the germline V gene, CDR1 is GTSNPN and CDR2 is SVGIG (reference sequence). The CDR3 contains 14 residues. Deletions cut 5 bases from V and 0 bases from J, with 11 bases between. The CDR3 region is CAWAGLSSYNEQFF. DNA of the CDR3: TGTGCCTGGGCTGGACTGAGCTCCTACAATGAGCAGTTCTTC.

This clone showed up just once. The chain couples TRBV30 to TRBJ1-3, with D unresolved. The CDR3 contains 14 residues. V gave up 4 bases and J gave up 1 base, with 11 bases separating them. The germline V gene encodes CDR1 GTSNPN and CDR2 SVGIG (reference sequence). The CDR3 DNA sequence: TGTGCCTGGAATGTTGATACATCTGGAAACACCATATATTTT. Residues: CAWNVDTSGNTIYF.

This chain uses TRBV29-1 with TRBJ1-2, with D perhaps TRBD1 (6 bases). The germline V gene has CDR1 SQVTM and CDR2 ANQGSEA. CDR3 length equals 15 residues. V lost 3 bases and J 4 bases, leaving 18 bases between the germline ends. The CDR3 spells CSVDIFQATGYGYTF. In DNA, the CDR3 is TGCAGCGTTGATATCTTCCAGGCGACAGGCTATGGCTACACCTTC.

The chain recombines TRBV9 with TRBJ2-6; D might be TRBD2 (6 bases). There are 15 residues in the CDR3. The germline V gene has CDR1 SGDLS and CDR2 YYNGEE. V lost 4 bases and J lost 8, with 16 bases in between. The CDR3 DNA reads as TGTGCCAGCAGCCACACCCGACTAGGGACCAACGTCCTGACTTTC. Encoded protein: CASSHTRLGTNVLTF.

The rearrangement uses TRBV4-3 and TRBJ1-2, with a weak D call TRBD1 (6 bases). Looked up from germline, CDR1 is LGHNA and CDR2 is YSLEER. The CDR3 totals 12 residues. V was shortened by 2 bases and J by 10 bases, with 11 bases between the two germline ends. The CDR3 is CASSQTGLDYTF. In nucleotides, the CDR3 is TGCGCCAGCAGCCAAACAGGGTTGGACTACACCTTC.

The chain has TRBV5-1 and TRBJ2-5, with 9 bases lining up with TRBD1. This CDR3 contains 14 residues. J was trimmed by 5 bases and V by 1 base; bases with no gene match: 3. CDR1 SGHRS and CDR2 YFSETQ come from the germline V gene. In DNA, the CDR3 is TGCGCCAGCAGCTTGCAAGGACAGGGGGAGACCCAGTACTTC. This translates into CASSLQGQGETQYF. Looking up the rest from reference TRBV5-1 and TRBJ2-5 gives the full variable domain: KAGVTQTPRYLIKTRGQQVTLSCSPISGHRSVSWYQQTPGQGLQFLFEYFSETQRNKGNFPGRFSGRQFSNSRSEMNVSTLELGDSALYLCASSLQGQGETQYFGPGTRLLVL.

The chain joins TRBV5-6 to TRBJ2-7; 8 bases map to TRBD1. With 4 bases clipped from V and 3 bases from J, the junction kept 9 bases outside the gene matches. The germline gives CDR1 SGHDT, CDR2 YYEEEE. The CDR3 runs 15 residues. The CDR3 sequence is CASSRGPTGVYEQYF. Written as DNA, the CDR3 is TGTGCCAGCAGCCGAGGACCGACAGGGGTCTACGAGCAGTACTTC.

The chain combines TRBV13 with TRBJ1-1, with a possible D match to TRBD1 (6 bases). Germline CDR1 PRHDT, CDR2 FYEKMQ (reference sequence). The V and J ends lost 5 bases and 2 bases respectively, with 15 bases between them. This CDR3 spans 15 amino acids. The CDR3 sequence: CASSLRDTQNTEAFF. The CDR3 nucleotides are TGTGCCAGCAGCCTCCGGGACACCCAAAACACTGAAGCTTTCTTT.

The rearrangement uses TRBV5-1 and TRBJ1-3, with TRBD1 as a possible D gene (6 bases). The V end was cut by 4 bases, the J end by 1 base, with 12 bases between. Germline V gene lookup returns CDR1 SGHRS and CDR2 YFSETQ. The CDR3 spans 15 residues. The CDR3 region is CASSPGGASGNTIYF. The DNA of the CDR3 is TGCGCCAGCAGCCCCGGGGGGGCTTCTGGAAACACCATATATTTT.

The chain joins TRBV6-5 to TRBJ1-5; 7 nucleotides line up with TRBD1. This CDR3 has 15 amino acids. CDR1 is MNHEY and CDR2 is SVGAGI in the germline V gene. V lost 2 bases, J lost 5 bases, and 6 bases stayed unmatched. Here the CDR3 reads CASSYGRQGDQPQHF. As DNA, the CDR3 is TGTGCCAGCAGTTACGGTAGACAGGGCGATCAGCCCCAGCATTTT.

This chain links TRBV11-2 with TRBJ1-6; D is possibly TRBD1 (6 bases). The CDR3 totals 16 residues. Deletions cut 2 bases from V and 7 bases from J, with 15 bases between. Per germline, CDR1 SGHAT and CDR2 FQNNGV. CDR3 residues: CASSLQGPDRNSPLHF. The CDR3 DNA reads TGTGCCAGCAGCTTACAGGGGCCTGATCGGAATTCACCCCTCCACTTT.

This chain connects TRBV30 to TRBJ2-7, with D perhaps matching TRBD1 (6 bases). Trimming removed 8 bases at V and 2 bases at J, with 16 bases between. This CDR3 is 13 amino acids long. Germline V gene lookup returns CDR1 GTSNPN and CDR2 SVGIG (reference sequence). The CDR3 sequence is CARKETGTYEQYF. The CDR3 region has the DNA TGTGCCCGGAAAGAAACAGGGACCTACGAGCAGTACTTC.

The CDR3 DNA reads TGTGCCAGCAGCTTACAGCGGGACATAGCGGGCGGGGAGCTGTTTTTT. Its translation is CASSLQRDIAGGELFF. The rearrangement joins TRBV7-2 to TRBJ2-2, with a possible D match to TRBD2 (7 bases). The CDR3 sequence is 16 residues long. Germline CDR1 and CDR2: SGHTA and FQGNSA. V was shortened by 2 bases and J by 7 bases, with 17 bases between the two germline ends.

This chain joins TRBV19 and TRBJ2-2; D is perhaps TRBD1 (5 bases). Trimming stripped 2 bases from V and 4 bases from J, with 14 bases between. This CDR3 has 16 residues. CDR1 and CDR2 from the germline V gene are LNHDA and SQIVND (reference sequence). The DNA of the CDR3 is TGTGCCAGTAGTATACCAGGGCGAGATTTCACCGGGGAGCTGTTTTTT. This gives the protein CASSIPGRDFTGELFF.